This T cell receptor beta chain was sequenced for a study of blood T cell repertoires in COVID-19. Study-level information: Both acute and convalescent COVID-19 samples were obtained from the United States, Italy and Spain. The cDNA or gDNA used as material had been derived from T cells, B-cell-depleted T cells, or PBMCs.

In the source study's methods: The assay estimated nucleated cells by amplifying reference gene primers. Clones were read by immunoSEQ multiplex PCR, and TCRdb kept only the in-frame ones, dropping some. D and trimming were read from the DNA, whereas the V and J calls and clone size are those reported in that table. The sample holds about 100,000 clones; approximately 90% are singletons and the top ten take approximately 2.2%. Germline assignment: CDR1 MNHEY and CDR2 SVGAGI. V was clipped by 6 bases and J by 5 bases, with 14 bases between them. The CDR3 spans 15 residues. The origin of this receptor is a middle-aged man with active COVID-19. Source material: peripheral blood. The chain uses TRBV6-5 and TRBJ1-6, with D possibly being TRBD1 (6 bases). CDR3 nucleotides: TGTGCCAGCAGCCGAGGGGGTAAACATAATTCACCCCTCCACTTT. Amino acid sequence: CASSRGGKHNSPLHF.